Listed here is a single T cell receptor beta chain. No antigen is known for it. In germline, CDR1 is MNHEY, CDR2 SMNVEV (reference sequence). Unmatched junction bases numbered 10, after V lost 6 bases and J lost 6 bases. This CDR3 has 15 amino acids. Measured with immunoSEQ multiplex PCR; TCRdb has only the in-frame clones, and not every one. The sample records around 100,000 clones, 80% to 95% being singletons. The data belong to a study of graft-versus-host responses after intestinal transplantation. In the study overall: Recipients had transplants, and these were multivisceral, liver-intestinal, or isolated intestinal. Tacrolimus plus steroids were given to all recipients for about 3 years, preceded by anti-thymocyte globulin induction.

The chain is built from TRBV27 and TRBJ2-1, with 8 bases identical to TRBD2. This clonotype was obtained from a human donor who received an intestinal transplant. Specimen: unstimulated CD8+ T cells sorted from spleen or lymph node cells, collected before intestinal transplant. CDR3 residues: CASRRSGEGINEQFF. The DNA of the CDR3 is TGTGCCAGCAGGCGTAGCGGGGAAGGGATCAATGAGCAGTTCTTC.